This T cell receptor (beta chain) was sequenced for a study of blood T cell repertoires in COVID-19. Study details: Acute and convalescent COVID-19 samples came from the United States, Italy and Spain. T cells, B-cell-depleted T cells, or PBMCs supplied cDNA or gDNA.

Germline CDR1 is GTSNPN and CDR2 is SVGIG (reference sequence). This CDR3 comprises 15 residues. J lost 4 bases, V lost 2 bases, and 8 bases had no gene match. Seattle's cohort entered during active infection and was followed longitudinally. As originally analysed: Estimated nucleated cell counts came from reference gene primer amplification. TCRdb's copy holds only in-frame clones and misses some; the assay was immunoSEQ multiplex PCR. The V and J calls and the clone size are those of that table, but D and trimming were determined from the DNA. The table has 80,000 to 95,000 clones, approximately 80% seen once.

The chain employs TRBV30 and TRBJ1-2; TRBD1 agrees at 9 bases. The origin of this receptor is a man at least 80 years old with COVID-19, enrolled during active disease. What was sequenced was peripheral blood. The chain's CDR3 is CAWSSGQGSSYGYTF. For the CDR3, the DNA is TGTGCCTGGAGTTCCGGACAGGGGTCGTCCTATGGCTACACCTTC.